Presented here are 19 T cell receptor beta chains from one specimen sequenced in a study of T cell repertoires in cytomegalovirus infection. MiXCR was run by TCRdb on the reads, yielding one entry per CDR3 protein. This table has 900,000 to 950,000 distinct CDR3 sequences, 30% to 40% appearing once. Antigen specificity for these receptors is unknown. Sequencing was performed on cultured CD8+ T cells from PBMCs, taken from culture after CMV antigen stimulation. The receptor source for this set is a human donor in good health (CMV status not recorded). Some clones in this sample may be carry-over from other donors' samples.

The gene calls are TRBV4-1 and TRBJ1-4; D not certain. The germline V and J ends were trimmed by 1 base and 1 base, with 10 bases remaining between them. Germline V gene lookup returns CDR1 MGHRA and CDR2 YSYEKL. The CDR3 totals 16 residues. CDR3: CASSQVETVTNEKLFF. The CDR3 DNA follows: TGCGCCAGCAGCCAAGTTGAGACTGTAACTAATGAAAAACTGTTTTTT.

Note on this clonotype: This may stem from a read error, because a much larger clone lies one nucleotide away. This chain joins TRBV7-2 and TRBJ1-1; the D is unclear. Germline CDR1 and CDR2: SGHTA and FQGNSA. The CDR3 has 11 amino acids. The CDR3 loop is CASTANTQAFF. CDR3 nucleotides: TGTGCCAGCACCGCGAACACTCAAGCTTTCTTT. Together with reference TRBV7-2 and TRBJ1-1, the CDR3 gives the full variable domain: GAGVSQSPSNKVTEKGKDVELRCDPISGHTALYWYRQSLGQGLEFLIYFQGNSAPDKSGLPSDRFSAERTGGSVSTLTIQRTQQEDSAVYLCASTANTQAFFGQGTRLTVV.

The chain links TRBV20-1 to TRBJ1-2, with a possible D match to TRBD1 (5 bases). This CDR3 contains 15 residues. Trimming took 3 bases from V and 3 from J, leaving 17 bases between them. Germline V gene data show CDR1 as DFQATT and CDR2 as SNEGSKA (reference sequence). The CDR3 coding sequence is TGCAGTGCTAGGACAGAAGGGAGGCCTGACTATGGCTACACCTTC. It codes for CSARTEGRPDYGYTF.

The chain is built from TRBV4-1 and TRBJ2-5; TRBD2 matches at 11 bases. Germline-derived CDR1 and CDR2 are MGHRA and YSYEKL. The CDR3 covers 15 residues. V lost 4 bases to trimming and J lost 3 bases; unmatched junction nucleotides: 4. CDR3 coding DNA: TGCGCCAGCAGCCGAGTACTAGCGGGGGAAGAGACCCAGTACTTC. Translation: CASSRVLAGEETQYF.

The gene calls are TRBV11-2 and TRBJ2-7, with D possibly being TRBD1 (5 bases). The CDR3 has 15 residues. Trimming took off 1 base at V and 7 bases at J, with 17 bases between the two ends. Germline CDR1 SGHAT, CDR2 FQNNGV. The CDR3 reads CASSLVAWGPGEQYF. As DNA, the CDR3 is TGTGCCAGCAGCTTAGTCGCATGGGGCCCGGGTGAGCAGTACTTC. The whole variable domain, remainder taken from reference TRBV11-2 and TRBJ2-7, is EAGVAQSPRYKIIEKRQSVAFWCNPISGHATLYWYQQILGQGPKLLIQFQNNGVVDDSQLPKDRFSAERLKGVDSTLKIQPAKLEDSAVYLCASSLVAWGPGEQYFGPGTRLTVT.

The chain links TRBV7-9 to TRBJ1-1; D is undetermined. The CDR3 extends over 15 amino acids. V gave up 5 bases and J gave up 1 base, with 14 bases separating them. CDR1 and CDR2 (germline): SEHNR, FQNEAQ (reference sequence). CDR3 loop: CASSVIGWGNTEAFF. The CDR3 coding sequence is TGTGCCAGCAGCGTAATAGGGTGGGGGAACACTGAAGCTTTCTTT.

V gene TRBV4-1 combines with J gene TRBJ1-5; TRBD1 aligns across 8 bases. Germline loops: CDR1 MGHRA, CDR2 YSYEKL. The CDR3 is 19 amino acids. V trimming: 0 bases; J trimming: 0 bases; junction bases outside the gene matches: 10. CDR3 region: CASSQDKDRAPYSNQPQHF. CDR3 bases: TGCGCCAGCAGCCAAGATAAGGACAGGGCGCCTTATAGCAATCAGCCCCAGCATTTT.

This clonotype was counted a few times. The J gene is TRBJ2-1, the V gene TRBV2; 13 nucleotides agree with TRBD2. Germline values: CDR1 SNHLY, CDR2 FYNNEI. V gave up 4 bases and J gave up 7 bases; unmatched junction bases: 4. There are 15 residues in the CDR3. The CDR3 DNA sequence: TGTGCCAGCAGTGTACTAGCGGGGGGGATGAATGAGCAGTTCTTC. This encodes CASSVLAGGMNEQFF.

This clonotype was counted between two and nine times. The CDR3 spells CASSISGTNNEQFF. CDR3 coding DNA: TGTGCCAGTAGTATTTCCGGGACAAATAATGAGCAGTTCTTC. V and J are TRBV19 and TRBJ2-1; a weak D match, TRBD1 (6 bases). CDR1 is LNHDA and CDR2 is SQIVND in the germline V gene (reference sequence). The CDR3 covers 14 residues. With 3 bases removed from V and 7 bases from J, the gap between germline ends came to 13 bases.

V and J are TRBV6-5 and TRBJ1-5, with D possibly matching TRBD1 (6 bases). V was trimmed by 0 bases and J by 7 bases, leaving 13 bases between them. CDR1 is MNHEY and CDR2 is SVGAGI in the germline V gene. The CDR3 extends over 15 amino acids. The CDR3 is CASSYSGGAGQPQHF. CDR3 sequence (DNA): TGTGCCAGCAGTTACTCGGGGGGGGCTGGGCAGCCCCAGCATTTT.

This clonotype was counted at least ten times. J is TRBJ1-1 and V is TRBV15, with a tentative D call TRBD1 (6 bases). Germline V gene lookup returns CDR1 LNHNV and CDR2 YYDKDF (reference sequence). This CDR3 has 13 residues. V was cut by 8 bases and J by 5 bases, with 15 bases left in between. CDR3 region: CATSQGRGTEAFF. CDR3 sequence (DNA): TGTGCCACCTCCCAGGGGAGAGGGACTGAAGCTTTCTTT.

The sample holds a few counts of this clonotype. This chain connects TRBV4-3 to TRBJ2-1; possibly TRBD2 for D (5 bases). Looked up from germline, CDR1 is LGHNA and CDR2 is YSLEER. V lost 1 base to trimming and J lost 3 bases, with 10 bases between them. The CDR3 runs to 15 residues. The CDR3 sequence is CASSQGSADYNEQFF. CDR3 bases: TGCGCCAGCAGCCAAGGTAGCGCAGACTACAATGAGCAGTTCTTC.

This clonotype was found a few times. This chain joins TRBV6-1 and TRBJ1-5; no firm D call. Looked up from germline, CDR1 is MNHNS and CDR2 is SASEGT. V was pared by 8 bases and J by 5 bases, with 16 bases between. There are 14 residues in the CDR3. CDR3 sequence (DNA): TGTGCCAGCCGCACGGGAGGCTTATATCAGCCCCAGCATTTT. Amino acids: CASRTGGLYQPQHF.

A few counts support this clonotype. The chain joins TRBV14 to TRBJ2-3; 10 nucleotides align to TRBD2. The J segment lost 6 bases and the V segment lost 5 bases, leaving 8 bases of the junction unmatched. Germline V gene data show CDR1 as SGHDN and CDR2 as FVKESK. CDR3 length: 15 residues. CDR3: CASSYSGGASDTQYF. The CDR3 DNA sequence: TGTGCCAGCAGCTACAGCGGGGGGGCGTCGGATACGCAGTATTTT.

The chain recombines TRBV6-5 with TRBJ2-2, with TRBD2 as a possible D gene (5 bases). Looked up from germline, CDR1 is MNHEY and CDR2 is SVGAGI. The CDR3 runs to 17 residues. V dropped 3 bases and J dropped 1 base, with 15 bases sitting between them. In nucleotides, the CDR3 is TGTGCCAGCAGTTATTTCTCCGGGGAGATGAACACCGGGGAGCTGTTTTTT. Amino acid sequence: CASSYFSGEMNTGELFF.

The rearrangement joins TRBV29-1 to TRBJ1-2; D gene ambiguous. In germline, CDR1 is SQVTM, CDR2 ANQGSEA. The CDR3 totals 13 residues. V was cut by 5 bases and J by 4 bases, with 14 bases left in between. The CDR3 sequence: CSVYEGVVYGYTF. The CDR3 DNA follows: TGCAGCGTTTATGAGGGTGTCGTCTATGGCTACACCTTC.

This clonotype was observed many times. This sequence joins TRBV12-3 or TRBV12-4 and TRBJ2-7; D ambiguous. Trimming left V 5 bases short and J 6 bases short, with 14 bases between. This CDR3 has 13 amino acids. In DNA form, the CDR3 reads TGTGCCAGCAGTCCCAGCCCGTTAGTCGAGCAGTACTTC. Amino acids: CASSPSPLVEQYF.

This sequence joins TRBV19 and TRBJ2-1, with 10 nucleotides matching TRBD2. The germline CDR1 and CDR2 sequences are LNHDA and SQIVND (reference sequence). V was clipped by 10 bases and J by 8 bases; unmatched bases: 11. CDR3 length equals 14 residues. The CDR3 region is CATRFSGGAHEQFF. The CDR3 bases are TGTGCCACCCGCTTCAGCGGGGGGGCCCATGAGCAGTTCTTC.

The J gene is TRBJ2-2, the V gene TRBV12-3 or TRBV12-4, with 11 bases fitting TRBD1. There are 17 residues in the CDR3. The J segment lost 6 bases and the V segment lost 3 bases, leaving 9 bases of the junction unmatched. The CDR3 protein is CASSFGWGQGVAGELFF. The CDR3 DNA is TGTGCCAGCAGTTTTGGGTGGGGACAGGGGGTGGCCGGGGAGCTGTTTTTT.